Listed below are T cell receptor beta chains from one sample, sequenced in a study of Ad26.COV2.S vaccination and SARS-CoV-2 variants. The repertoire was sequenced with immunoSEQ multiplex PCR; TCRdb's copy has only in-frame clones and lacks some. The sample includes 350,000 to 450,000 clones, 89% of them seen just once. The sequenced sample was peripheral blood, obtained in a trial of Ad26.COV2.S vaccine versus placebo. The receptors were sampled from a person between 18 and 60 years old who received the Ad26.COV2.S COVID-19 vaccine or a placebo. The CDR3 runs from the conserved cysteine through the conserved F or W. Each record gives: V gene, D gene, J gene, CDR3 protein, CDR3 DNA. D genes are given only for firm matches.

TRBV28	TRBD1	TRBJ1-6	CASSGGGQGDSPLHF	TGTGCCAGCAGTGGGGGTGGACAGGGAGATTCACCCCTCCACTTT
TRBV7-8	TRBD2	TRBJ2-1	CASSLARGLAGVGEQFF	TGTGCCAGCAGCTTAGCCCGGGGACTAGCGGGAGTTGGTGAGCAGTTCTTC
TRBV5-4	-	TRBJ2-7	CASSLDRAQF	TGTGCCAGCAGCTTGGATAGGGCCCAATTC
TRBV6-2/TRBV6-3	TRBD2	TRBJ2-7	CASSLVAGEQYF	TGTGCCAGCAGCTTGGTAGCGGGAGAGCAGTACTTC
TRBV5-1	-	TRBJ1-1	CASSLARTENTEAFF	TGCGCCAGCAGCTTGGCTCGGACGGAGAACACTGAAGCTTTCTTT
TRBV19	-	TRBJ2-5	CASSITGTDRETQYF	TGTGCCAGTAGTATCACCGGGACGGATCGAGAGACCCAGTACTTC
TRBV28	-	TRBJ2-7	CASTLTSGKYEQYF	TGTGCCAGCACCCTAACCTCGGGGAAGTACGAGCAGTACTTC
TRBV5-1	-	TRBJ2-7	CASSLEVGEQYF	TGCGCCAGCAGCTTGGAGGTGGGCGAGCAGTACTTC
TRBV6-1	-	TRBJ2-7	CASSEDSGSGSYEQYF	TGTGCCAGCAGTGAAGATTCAGGGAGTGGATCCTACGAGCAGTACTTC
TRBV27	TRBD2	TRBJ2-2	CASSLLAGTANTGELFF	TGTGCCAGCAGTTTGCTAGCGGGGACCGCGAACACCGGGGAGCTGTTTTTT
TRBV30	-	TRBJ1-5	CAWSNLWEGQPQHF	TGTGCCTGGAGCAACTTATGGGAGGGACAGCCCCAGCATTTT
TRBV11-2	-	TRBJ1-2	CASSLDPGSYGYTF	TGTGCCAGCAGCTTGGACCCAGGGTCCTATGGCTACACCTTC
TRBV4-1	-	TRBJ1-5	CASSQGGYNQPQHF	TGCGCCAGCAGCCAAGGGGGTTACAATCAGCCCCAGCATTTT